The 4 T cell receptor beta chains below come from one sample, sequenced in a study of technical replicates of blood from a handful of donors. Libraries were prepared by immunoSEQ multiplex PCR; TCRdb keeps only in-frame clonotypes and omits some of them. The sample includes fewer than 100,000 clones, 90% to 96% of them seen just once. The sample consisted of T cells isolated from PBMCs. The source is a human donor in good health.

The chain's CDR3 is CASSLVPAGGYNEQFF. For the CDR3, the DNA is TGCGCCAGCAGCTTGGTCCCAGCGGGAGGGTACAATGAGCAGTTCTTC. V and J are TRBV5-1 and TRBJ2-1; 10 positions agree with TRBD2. This CDR3 region has 16 residues. V shed 0 bases, J shed 4 bases, and the junction held 4 bases outside the gene matches. CDR1 and CDR2 (germline): SGHRS, YFSETQ.

This chain connects TRBV4-1 to TRBJ2-7, with a weak D call TRBD2 (6 bases). In germline, CDR1 is MGHRA, CDR2 YSYEKL. The CDR3 loop spans 16 amino acids. Trimming removed 0 bases from V and 1 base from J, with 13 bases in between. The CDR3 DNA sequence: TGCGCCAGCAGCCAAGAGCGGAGGGGAGGTTCCTACGAGCAGTACTTC. It is translated as CASSQERRGGSYEQYF.

The gene calls are TRBV27 and TRBJ1-1, with no clear D. The V end was cut by 5 bases, the J end by 2 bases, with 15 bases between. CDR1 is MNHEY, CDR2 SMNVEV, per germline (reference sequence). CDR3 length: 15 amino acids. The CDR3 DNA sequence: TGTGCCAGCAGTCTCGCATCATTCAGTAACACTGAAGCTTTCTTT. It is translated as CASSLASFSNTEAFF.

V gene TRBV5-1 combines with J gene TRBJ2-1; possible D gene TRBD2, 5 bases. The CDR3 length is 13 residues. Deletions cut 1 base from V and 4 bases from J, with 6 bases between. The germline V gene encodes CDR1 SGHRS and CDR2 YFSETQ. The CDR3 DNA reads as TGCGCCAGCAGCTTGTCGGGGTACAATGAGCAGTTCTTC. It is translated as CASSLSGYNEQFF.